These 5 T cell receptor beta chains came from one sample sequenced in a study of cytomegalovirus exposure and HLA in healthy donors. The PCR ran on 60 Vbeta and 13 Jbeta primers. Profiling relied on immunoSEQ multiplex PCR, and the TCRdb table lists in-frame clones only, not all of them. The repertoire holds over 150,000 clones, with 70% to 80% as singletons. The sample was PBMCs. These receptors were collected from a girl aged 10 to 17 in good health and CMV-seropositive.

V and J are TRBV6-5 and TRBJ1-2; D perhaps matches TRBD1 (5 bases). Trimming removed 6 bases from V and 5 bases from J, with 10 bases in between. This CDR3 is built from 12 residues. Germline CDR1 is MNHEY and CDR2 is SVGAGI. Here the CDR3 DNA reads TGTGCCAGCAGGCTTGGGGGGTATGGCTACACCTTC. This codes for CASRLGGYGYTF.

This clone has just a few counts. The V call is TRBV6-1, the J call TRBJ2-1; D not resolved. Trimming took 5 bases from V and 5 from J, leaving 4 bases between them. The germline gives CDR1 MNHNS, CDR2 SASEGT. The length of the CDR3 is 11 residues. The CDR3 loop reads CASSYNNEQFF. The CDR3, as DNA: TGTGCCAGCAGTTACAACAATGAGCAGTTCTTC.

The genes are TRBV19 and TRBJ2-7; 10 positions agree with TRBD2. The CDR3 is 15 residues long. The ends lost 3 bases at V and 4 bases at J; junction bases unmatched: 6. The germline gives CDR1 LNHDA, CDR2 SQIVND (reference sequence). Written as DNA, the CDR3 is TGTGCCAGTAGTATCGCTAGCGGGGGATTATACGAGCAGTACTTC. This encodes CASSIASGGLYEQYF.

The V call is TRBV7-2, the J call TRBJ1-5; unclear D gene. In germline, CDR1 is SGHTA, CDR2 FQGNSA. The CDR3 is made up of 15 amino acids. Trimming removed 5 bases at V and 0 bases at J, with 11 bases between. CDR3 residues: CASSPEASSNQPQHF. The CDR3 nucleotides read TGTGCCAGCAGCCCCGAGGCAAGTAGCAATCAGCCCCAGCATTTT.

The chain links TRBV18 to TRBJ2-7, with 8 bases aligning to TRBD1. V shed 1 base and J 0 bases; nucleotides not matched to a gene: 2. The length of the CDR3 is 15 residues. Germline CDR1 and CDR2: KGHSH and LQKENI. The CDR3 loop is CASSPRDRSSYEQYF. CDR3 bases: TGTGCCAGCTCACCACGGGACAGGAGCTCCTACGAGCAGTACTTC. The full variable domain, its missing parts supplied by reference TRBV18 and TRBJ2-7, is NAGVMQNPRHLVRRRGQEARLRCSPMKGHSHVYWYRQLPEEGLKFMVYLQKENIIDESGMPKERFSAEFPKEGPSILRIQQVVRGDSAAYFCASSPRDRSSYEQYFGPGTRLTVT.